Sequencing of this T cell receptor (beta chain) was carried out in a study of blood T cell repertoires in COVID-19. As for the study in general: Specimens from acute and convalescent COVID-19 originated in the United States, Italy and Spain. In each case, the material was cDNA or gDNA derived from T cells, B-cell-depleted T cells, or PBMCs.

Methods used by the authors: Amplified reference gene primers provided the basis for estimating nucleated cell counts. Assay: immunoSEQ multiplex PCR; the TCRdb copy retains only in-frame clones and omits some. V and J calls and clone size are copied from that table; D and trimming were computed from the DNA. The table shows more than 85,000 clones, with roughly 90% occurring only once. Germline lookup yields CDR1 MNHEY and CDR2 SVGAGI. This CDR3 region has 14 residues. After removal of 10 bases from V and 8 bases from J, the junction contained 13 bases not matched to a gene. What was sequenced was peripheral blood. The chain carries TRBV6-5 and TRBJ1-4; TRBD1 aligns across 7 bases. The clonotype originates from an older woman with acute or convalescent COVID-19. The CDR3 spells CATQGLQGDEKLFF. CDR3 bases: TGTGCCACCCAGGGTCTTCAGGGGGACGAAAAACTGTTTTTT.